This T cell receptor beta chain emerged from a study of T-cell memory formation after mild COVID-19 (dated by TCRdb to about 2021). Concerning the study at large: Most TCR sequence clusters were specific to one of the two donors. Longitudinal TCRalpha and TCRbeta repertoire sequencing tracked T-cell clones expanding and contracting after mild COVID-19 in a couple of donors. Two young, previously healthy adult volunteers, one female and one male, were included in the cohort.

Beyond this particular receptor, the publication reports: Only two mild cases were covered by the study, and larger cohorts that include severe cases with pre-infection samples were considered necessary. Clones that contracted from day 15 to 85 showed balanced CD4/CD8 phenotypes, whereas a second wave of clones that expanded from day 15 to 37 leaned towards CD4+. Contracting CD4+ clones turned up mainly in the CM and EM memory subsets, whereas EMRA was where CD8+ clones were enriched. Some responding clones were detected in pre-infection memory, suggesting pre-existing cross-reactive memory T cells joined the SARS-CoV-2 response. SARS-CoV-2 specificity of the second-wave clones peaking on day 37 was not confirmed.

To note about this clonotype: The antigen this receptor binds is unknown. Base quality data are lacking; no much larger clone is found one base away.

CDR1 is given as MNHNY and CDR2 as SVGAGI, both from the germline V gene (reference sequence). From V the trimming removes 8 bases and from J it removes 3 bases, while the gene matches leave 5 bases of the junction unaccounted for. Including cysteine and phenylalanine, the CDR3 has 13 amino acids. Only the CDR3 part of the read is kept: 39 bases, read in frame from the first base. Ficoll-Paque density gradient centrifugation was used to isolate PBMCs. The listed sequencing device is Illumina NovaSeq 6000. Using 5'RACE with constant-segment primers, TCRalpha and TCRbeta cDNA libraries were constructed, with sample barcodes and unique molecular identifiers added in the process. Trizol reagent was used to extract RNA from every sample. Libraries were amplified in two PCR steps, with a second sample barcode and Illumina TruSeq adapters added in the second step. Sequencing of libraries was performed on an Illumina NovaSeq with 2 x 150 bp paired-end reads. Turning to the authors' computational methods: Demultiplexing of reads and collapsing into UMI-guided consensus sequences were performed with migec v1.2.7. Using mixcr v2.1.11, UMI consensuses were aligned to TRA and TRB V and J templates and then assembled into clonotypes. A clonotype was counted as expanded or contracted only if both edgeR and NoisET called the change significant, with noise models trained on biological replicates. For edgeR calls, the cutoffs were a false discovery rate-adjusted p below 0.01 and a log2 fold-change threshold of 1. As an exploratory analysis of dynamics, max-normalized trajectories of the 1000 most abundant clonotypes were examined by PCA with hierarchical clustering. Separately sequenced CD4+ and CD8+ repertoires were used to assign the CD4 or CD8 phenotype of responding clones. TCRdb took the public reads, trimmed them with fastp at Q25, ran MiXCR for clone calling and kept in-frame beta chains. CDR3 protein sequences are deduplicated, and each keeps its most common genes and DNA. The V and J calls and clone size come from TCRdb's table, not from the authors' own analysis. The sample table lists 150,000 or so distinct CDR3 sequences, approximately 26% of them with a count of one. The ten most abundant clones make up approximately 25% of the sample.

Sequences were obtained from PBMCs or a T cell subset sorted from them (not recorded which). This chain is built from TRBV6-6 and TRBJ1-2; 8 bases in the junction line up with TRBD1. The sequence came from an adult woman who had mild COVID-19 (a few samples of this study predate the infection). The sample titles of this study are shuffled in the database, so cell type and time point are left out; the donor was told from shared clones. The nucleotide sequence is given as TGTGCCAGCGGGCACAGGGGGTACTATGGCTACACCTTC. The resulting protein is CASGHRGYYGYTF.